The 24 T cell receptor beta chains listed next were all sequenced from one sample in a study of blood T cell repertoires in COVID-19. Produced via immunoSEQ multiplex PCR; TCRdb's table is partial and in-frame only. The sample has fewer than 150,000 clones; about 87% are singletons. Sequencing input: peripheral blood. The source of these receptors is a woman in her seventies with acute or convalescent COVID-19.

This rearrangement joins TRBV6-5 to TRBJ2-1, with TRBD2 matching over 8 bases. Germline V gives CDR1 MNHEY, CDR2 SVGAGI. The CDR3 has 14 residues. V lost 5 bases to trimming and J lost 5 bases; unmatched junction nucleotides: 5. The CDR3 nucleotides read TGTGCCAGCAGTCCTATAGCGGGGCACAATGAGCAGTTCTTC. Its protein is CASSPIAGHNEQFF.

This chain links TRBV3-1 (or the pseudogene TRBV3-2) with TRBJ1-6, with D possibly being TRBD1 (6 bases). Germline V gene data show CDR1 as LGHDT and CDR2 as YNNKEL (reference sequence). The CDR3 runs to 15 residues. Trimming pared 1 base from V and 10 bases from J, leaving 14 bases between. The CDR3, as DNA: TGTGCCAGCAGCCAAGGCTACAGGGTGGAATCACCCCTCCACTTT. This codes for CASSQGYRVESPLHF.

The CDR3 bases are TGTGCCAGCAGTGAGGAGATTCTCAGCAATCAGCCCCAGCATTTT. It codes for CASSEEILSNQPQHF. The chain combines TRBV2 with TRBJ1-5; no clear D. From germline, CDR1 is SNHLY and CDR2 FYNNEI. This CDR3 spans 15 amino acids. Trimming shortened V by 3 bases and J by 1 base, and 10 bases separated the two germline ends.

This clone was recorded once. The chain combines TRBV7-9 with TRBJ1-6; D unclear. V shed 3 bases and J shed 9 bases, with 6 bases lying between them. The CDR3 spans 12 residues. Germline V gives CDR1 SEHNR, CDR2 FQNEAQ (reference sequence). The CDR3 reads CASSFPSSPLHF. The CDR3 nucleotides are TGTGCCAGCAGCTTCCCGTCTTCACCCCTCCACTTT.

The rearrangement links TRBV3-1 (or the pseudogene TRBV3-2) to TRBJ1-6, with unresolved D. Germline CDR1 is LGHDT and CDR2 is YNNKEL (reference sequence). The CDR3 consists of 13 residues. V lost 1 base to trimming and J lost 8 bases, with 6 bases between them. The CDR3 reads CASSQVTDSPLHF. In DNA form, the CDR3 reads TGTGCCAGCAGCCAAGTTACAGATTCACCCCTCCACTTT.

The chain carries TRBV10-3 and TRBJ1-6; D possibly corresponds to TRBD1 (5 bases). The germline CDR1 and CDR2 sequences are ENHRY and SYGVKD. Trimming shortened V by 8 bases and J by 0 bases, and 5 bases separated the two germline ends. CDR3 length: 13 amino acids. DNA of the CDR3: TGTGCCATCCAGGGCTCCTATAATTCACCCCTCCACTTT. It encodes CAIQGSYNSPLHF.

The chain's CDR3 is CASRPPGTEHNEQFF. The DNA for the CDR3 is TGCGCCAGCAGGCCCCCTGGGACAGAACACAATGAGCAGTTCTTC. The chain uses TRBV4-1 and TRBJ2-1; TRBD1 matches at 7 bases. Germline V lookup: CDR1 MGHRA, CDR2 YSYEKL. The CDR3 has 15 amino acids. The V and J ends lost 6 bases and 5 bases, in that order; junction bases with no gene match: 10.

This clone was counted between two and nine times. This CDR3 is CASSGGDNSPLHF. CDR3 nucleotides: TGTGCCAGCTCCGGGGGGGATAATTCACCCCTCCACTTT. The chain combines TRBV18 with TRBJ1-6, with D maybe TRBD1 (5 bases). Germline V gives CDR1 KGHSH, CDR2 LQKENI. V was shortened by 6 bases and J by 5 bases, with 8 bases between the two germline ends. This CDR3 spans 13 amino acids.

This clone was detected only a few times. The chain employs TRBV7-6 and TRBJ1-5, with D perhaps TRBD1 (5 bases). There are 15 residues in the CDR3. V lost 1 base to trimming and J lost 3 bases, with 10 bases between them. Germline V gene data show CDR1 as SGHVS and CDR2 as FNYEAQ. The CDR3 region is CASSLGAGFNQPQHF. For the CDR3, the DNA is TGTGCCAGCAGCTTAGGTGCAGGGTTCAATCAGCCCCAGCATTTT.

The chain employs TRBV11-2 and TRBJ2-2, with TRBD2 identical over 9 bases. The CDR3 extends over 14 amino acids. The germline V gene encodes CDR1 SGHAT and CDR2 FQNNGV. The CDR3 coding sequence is TGTGCTCTCTCGCGGGGGGGAGTCACCGGGGAGCTGTTTTTT. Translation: CALSRGGVTGELFF.

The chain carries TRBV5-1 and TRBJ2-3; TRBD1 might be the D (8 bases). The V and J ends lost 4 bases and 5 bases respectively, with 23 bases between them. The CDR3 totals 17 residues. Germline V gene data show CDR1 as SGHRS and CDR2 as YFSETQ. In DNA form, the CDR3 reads TGCGCCAGCAGCCCGACTAGCACCGCAACAGGGGGAGATACGCAGTATTTT. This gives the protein CASSPTSTATGGDTQYF.

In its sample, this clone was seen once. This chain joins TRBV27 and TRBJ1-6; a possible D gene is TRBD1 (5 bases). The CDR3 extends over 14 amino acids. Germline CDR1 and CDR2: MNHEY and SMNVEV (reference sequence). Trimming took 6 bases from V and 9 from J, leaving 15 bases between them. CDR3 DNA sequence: TGTGCCAGCAGCCCAACAGGAGTGGGTTCACCCCTCCACTTT. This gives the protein CASSPTGVGSPLHF.

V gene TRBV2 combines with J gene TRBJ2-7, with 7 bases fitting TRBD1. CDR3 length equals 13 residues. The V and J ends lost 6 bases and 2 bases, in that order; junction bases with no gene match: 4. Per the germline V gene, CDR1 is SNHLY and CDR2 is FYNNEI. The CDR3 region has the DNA TGTGCCAGCAGCGGCGGACAGGCCTACGAGCAGTACTTC. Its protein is CASSGGQAYEQYF.

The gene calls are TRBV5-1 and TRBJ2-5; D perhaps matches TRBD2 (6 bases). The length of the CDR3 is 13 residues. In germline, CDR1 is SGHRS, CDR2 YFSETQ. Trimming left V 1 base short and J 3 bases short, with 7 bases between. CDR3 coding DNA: TGCGCCAGCAGCTTGACGGGGGAAGAGACCCAGTACTTC. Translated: CASSLTGEETQYF.

CDR3 residues: CASSLDSYQPQHF. Here the CDR3 DNA reads TGTGCCAGCAGCCTGGACAGTTATCAGCCCCAGCATTTT. The J gene is TRBJ1-5, the V gene TRBV7-6; tentatively, D is TRBD1 (6 bases). Germline CDR1 SGHVS, CDR2 FNYEAQ. The length of the CDR3 is 13 residues. Trimming took off 5 bases at V and 5 bases at J, with 10 bases between the two ends.

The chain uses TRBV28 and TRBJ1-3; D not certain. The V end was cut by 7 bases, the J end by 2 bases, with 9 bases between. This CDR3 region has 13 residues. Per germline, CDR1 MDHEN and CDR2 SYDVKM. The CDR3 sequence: CASTTGAGNTIYF. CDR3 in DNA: TGTGCCAGCACCACCGGGGCTGGAAACACCATATATTTT.

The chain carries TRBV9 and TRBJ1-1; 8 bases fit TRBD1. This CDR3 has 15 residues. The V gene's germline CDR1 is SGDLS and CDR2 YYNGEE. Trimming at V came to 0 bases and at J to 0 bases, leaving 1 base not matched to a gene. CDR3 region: CASSVGQGMNTEAFF. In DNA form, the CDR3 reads TGTGCCAGCAGCGTAGGACAGGGGATGAACACTGAAGCTTTCTTT.

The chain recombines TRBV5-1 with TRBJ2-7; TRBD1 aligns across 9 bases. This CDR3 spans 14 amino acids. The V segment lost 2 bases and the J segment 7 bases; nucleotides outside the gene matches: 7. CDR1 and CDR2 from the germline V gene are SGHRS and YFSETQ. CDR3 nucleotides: TGCGCCAGCAGCTTCGGGACAGGGTCTAAAGAGCAGTACTTC. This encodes CASSFGTGSKEQYF.

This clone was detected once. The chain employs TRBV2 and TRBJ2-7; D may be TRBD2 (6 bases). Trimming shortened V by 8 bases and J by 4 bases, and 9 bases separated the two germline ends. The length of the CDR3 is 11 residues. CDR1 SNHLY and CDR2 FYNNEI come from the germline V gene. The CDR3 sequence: CASSGEYEQYF. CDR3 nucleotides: TGTGCCAGCTCGGGGGAGTACGAGCAGTACTTC.

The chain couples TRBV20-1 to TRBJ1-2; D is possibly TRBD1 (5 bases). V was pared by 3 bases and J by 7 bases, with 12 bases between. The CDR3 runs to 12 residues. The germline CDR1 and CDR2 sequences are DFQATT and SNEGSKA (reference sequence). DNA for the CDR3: TGCAGTGCTAGTAGGGAGGGGTCTGGCTACACCTTC. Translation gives CSASREGSGYTF.

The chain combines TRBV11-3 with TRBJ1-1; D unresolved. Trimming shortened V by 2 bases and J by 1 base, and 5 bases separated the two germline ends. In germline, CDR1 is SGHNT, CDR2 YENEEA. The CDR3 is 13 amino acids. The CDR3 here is CASSLYKNTEAFF. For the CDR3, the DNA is TGTGCCAGCAGCTTATACAAGAACACTGAAGCTTTCTTT.

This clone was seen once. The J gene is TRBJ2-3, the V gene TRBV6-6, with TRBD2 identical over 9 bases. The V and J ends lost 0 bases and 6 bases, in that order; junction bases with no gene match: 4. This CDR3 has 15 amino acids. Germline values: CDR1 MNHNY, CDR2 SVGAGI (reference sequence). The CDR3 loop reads CASSYSQRGADTQYF. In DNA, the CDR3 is TGTGCCAGCAGTTACTCCCAGCGGGGGGCTGATACGCAGTATTTT.

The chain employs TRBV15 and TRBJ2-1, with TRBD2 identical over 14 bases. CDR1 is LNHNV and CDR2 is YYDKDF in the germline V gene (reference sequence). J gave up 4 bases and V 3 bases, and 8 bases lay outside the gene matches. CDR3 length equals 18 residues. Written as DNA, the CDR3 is TGTGCCACCAGCAGCCGAAAGACTAGCGGGGGGGGTTACAATGAGCAGTTCTTC. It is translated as CATSSRKTSGGGYNEQFF.

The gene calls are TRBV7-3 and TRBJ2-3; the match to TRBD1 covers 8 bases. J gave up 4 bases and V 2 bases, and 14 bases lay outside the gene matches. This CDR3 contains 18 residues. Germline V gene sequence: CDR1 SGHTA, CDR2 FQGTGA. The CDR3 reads CASSLGRYDRGRADTQYF. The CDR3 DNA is TGTGCCAGCAGCTTAGGTCGTTATGACAGGGGAAGGGCAGATACGCAGTATTTT.